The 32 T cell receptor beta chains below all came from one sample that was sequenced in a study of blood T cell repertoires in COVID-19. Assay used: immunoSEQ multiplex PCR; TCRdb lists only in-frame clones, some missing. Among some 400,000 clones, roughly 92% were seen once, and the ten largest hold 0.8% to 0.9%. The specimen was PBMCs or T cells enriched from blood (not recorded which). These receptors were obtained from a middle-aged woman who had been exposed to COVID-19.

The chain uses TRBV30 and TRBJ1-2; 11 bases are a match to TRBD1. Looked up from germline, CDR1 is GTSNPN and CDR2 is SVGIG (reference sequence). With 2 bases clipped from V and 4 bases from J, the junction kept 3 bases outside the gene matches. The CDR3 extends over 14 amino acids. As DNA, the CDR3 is TGTGCCTGGAGTATGGGACAGGGGGTCTATGGCTACACCTTC. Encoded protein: CAWSMGQGVYGYTF.

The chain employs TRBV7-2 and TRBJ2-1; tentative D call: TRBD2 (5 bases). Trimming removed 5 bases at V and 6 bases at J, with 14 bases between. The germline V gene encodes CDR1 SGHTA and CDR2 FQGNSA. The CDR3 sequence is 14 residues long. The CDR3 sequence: CASSLSGAANEQFF. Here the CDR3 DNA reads TGTGCCAGCAGCCTCTCCGGAGCGGCCAATGAGCAGTTCTTC.

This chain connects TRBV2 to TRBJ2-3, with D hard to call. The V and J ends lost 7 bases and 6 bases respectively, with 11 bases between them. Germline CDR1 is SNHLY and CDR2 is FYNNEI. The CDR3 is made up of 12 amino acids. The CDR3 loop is CASTPLDDTQYF. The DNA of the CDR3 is TGTGCCAGCACCCCCCTAGACGATACGCAGTATTTT. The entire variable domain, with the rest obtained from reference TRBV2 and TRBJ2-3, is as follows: EPEVTQTPSHQVTQMGQEVILRCVPISNHLYFYWYRQILGQKVEFLVSFYNNEISEKSEIFDDQFSVERPDGSNFTLKIRSTKLEDSAMYFCASTPLDDTQYFGPGTRLTVL.

CDR3 coding DNA: TGTGCCAGCAGTTACTCGGCAGGGATATTGAACACTGAAGCTTTCTTT. Translated, it gives CASSYSAGILNTEAFF. The chain couples TRBV6-5 to TRBJ1-1, with D possibly TRBD1 on 5 matching bases. CDR1 and CDR2 (germline): MNHEY, SVGAGI. Between the trimmed V and J ends, which lost 0 bases and 0 bases, there was a span of 11 bases. The CDR3 is 16 amino acids.

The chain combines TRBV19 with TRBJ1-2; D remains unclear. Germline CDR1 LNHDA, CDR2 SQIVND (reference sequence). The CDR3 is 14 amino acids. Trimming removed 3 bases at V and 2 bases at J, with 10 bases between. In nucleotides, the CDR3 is TGTGCCAGTAGTATCCCGACAAGAAACTATGGCTACACCTTC. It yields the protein CASSIPTRNYGYTF.

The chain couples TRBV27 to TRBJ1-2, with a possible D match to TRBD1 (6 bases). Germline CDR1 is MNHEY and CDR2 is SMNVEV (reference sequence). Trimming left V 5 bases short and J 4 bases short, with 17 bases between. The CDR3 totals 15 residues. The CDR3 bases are TGTGCCAGCAGTCCGACCAAGGGAGGGGGCTATGGCTACACCTTC. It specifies CASSPTKGGGYGYTF.

The CDR3 sequence: CASSLAGSGANVLTF. In DNA, the CDR3 is TGTGCCAGCAGCTTGGCAGGGTCTGGGGCCAACGTCCTGACTTTC. J is TRBJ2-6 and V is TRBV5-5; D might be TRBD1 (5 bases). Germline values: CDR1 SGHKS, CDR2 YYEKEE (reference sequence). V was cut by 0 bases and J by 1 base, with 5 bases left in between. The length of the CDR3 is 15 residues.

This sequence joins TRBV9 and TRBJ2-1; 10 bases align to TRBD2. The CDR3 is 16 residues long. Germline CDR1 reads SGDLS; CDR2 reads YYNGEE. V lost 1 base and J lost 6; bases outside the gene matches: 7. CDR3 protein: CASSVSKAGGRNEQFF. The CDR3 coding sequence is TGTGCCAGCAGCGTATCGAAAGCGGGGGGGCGCAATGAGCAGTTCTTC.

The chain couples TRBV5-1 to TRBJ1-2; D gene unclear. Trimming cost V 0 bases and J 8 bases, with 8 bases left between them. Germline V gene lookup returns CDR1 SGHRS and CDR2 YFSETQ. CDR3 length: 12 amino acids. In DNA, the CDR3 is TGCGCCAGCAGCTTGGACATTTGGGGCTACACCTTC. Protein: CASSLDIWGYTF.

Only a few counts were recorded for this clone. As DNA, the CDR3 is TGTGCCAGCAGCTTGAACCGGGCTCCGGGATACGAGCAGTACTTC. It yields the protein CASSLNRAPGYEQYF. The chain recombines TRBV5-4 with TRBJ2-7; weak D call: TRBD2 (5 bases). Deletions cut 1 base from V and 4 bases from J, with 15 bases between. Germline CDR1 is SGHNT and CDR2 is YYREEE (reference sequence). CDR3 length equals 15 residues.

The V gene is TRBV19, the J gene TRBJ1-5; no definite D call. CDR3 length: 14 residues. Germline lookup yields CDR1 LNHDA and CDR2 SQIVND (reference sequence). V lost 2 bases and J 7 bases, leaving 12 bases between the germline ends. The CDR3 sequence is CASSISQAPQPQHF. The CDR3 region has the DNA TGTGCCAGTAGTATAAGTCAGGCGCCCCAGCCCCAGCATTTT. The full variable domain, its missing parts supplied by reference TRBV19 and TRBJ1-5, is DGGITQSPKYLFRKEGQNVTLSCEQNLNHDAMYWYRQDPGQGLRLIYYSQIVNDFQKGDIAEGYSVSREKKESFPLTVTSAQKNPTAFYLCASSISQAPQPQHFGDGTRLSIL.

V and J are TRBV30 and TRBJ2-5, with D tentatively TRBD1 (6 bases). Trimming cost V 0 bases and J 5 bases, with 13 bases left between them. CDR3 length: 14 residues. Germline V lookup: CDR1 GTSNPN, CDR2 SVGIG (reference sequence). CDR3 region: CAWSVRQAGETQYF. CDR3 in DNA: TGTGCCTGGAGTGTTCGACAGGCGGGCGAGACCCAGTACTTC.

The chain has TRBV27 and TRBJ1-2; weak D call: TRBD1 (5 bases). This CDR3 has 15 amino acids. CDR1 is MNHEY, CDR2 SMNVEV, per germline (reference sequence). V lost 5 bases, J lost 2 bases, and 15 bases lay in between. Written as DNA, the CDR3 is TGTGCCAGCAGTACCCTGACACGGGGGAACTATGGCTACACCTTC. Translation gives CASSTLTRGNYGYTF.

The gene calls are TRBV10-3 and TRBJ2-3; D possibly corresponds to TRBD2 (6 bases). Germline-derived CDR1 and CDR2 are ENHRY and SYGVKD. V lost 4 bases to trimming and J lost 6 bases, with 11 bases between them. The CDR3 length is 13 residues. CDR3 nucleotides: TGTGCCATCAGTGTTCTAGCGCCTGATACGCAGTATTTT. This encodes CAISVLAPDTQYF.

Here the CDR3 DNA reads TGTGCCAGCAGTTTACGTCAGGGGACGGGGGAGCAGTACTTC. Protein sequence: CASSLRQGTGEQYF. The chain combines TRBV27 with TRBJ2-7, with D tentatively TRBD1 (6 bases). The CDR3 extends over 14 amino acids. V shed 2 bases and J shed 7 bases, with 15 bases lying between them. Germline CDR1 is MNHEY and CDR2 is SMNVEV (reference sequence).

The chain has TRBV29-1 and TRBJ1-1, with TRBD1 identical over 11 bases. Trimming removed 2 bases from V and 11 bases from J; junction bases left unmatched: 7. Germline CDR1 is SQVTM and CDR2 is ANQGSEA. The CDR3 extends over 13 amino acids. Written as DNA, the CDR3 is TGCAGCGTTGAACGGGACAGGGGGTCGGAGGCTTTCTTT. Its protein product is CSVERDRGSEAFF.

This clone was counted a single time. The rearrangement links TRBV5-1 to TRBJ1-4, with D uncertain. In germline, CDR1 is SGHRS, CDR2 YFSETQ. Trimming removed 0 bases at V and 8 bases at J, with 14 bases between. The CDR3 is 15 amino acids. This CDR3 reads CASSLAMGSGEKLFF. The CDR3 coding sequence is TGCGCCAGCAGCTTGGCCATGGGGAGCGGGGAAAAACTGTTTTTT.

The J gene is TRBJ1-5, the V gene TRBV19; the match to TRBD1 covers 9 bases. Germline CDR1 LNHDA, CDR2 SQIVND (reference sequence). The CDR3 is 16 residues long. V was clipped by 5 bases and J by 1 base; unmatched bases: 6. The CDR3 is CASSSAGTGSNQPQHF. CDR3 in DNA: TGTGCCAGTAGTTCCGCCGGGACAGGGAGCAATCAGCCCCAGCATTTT.

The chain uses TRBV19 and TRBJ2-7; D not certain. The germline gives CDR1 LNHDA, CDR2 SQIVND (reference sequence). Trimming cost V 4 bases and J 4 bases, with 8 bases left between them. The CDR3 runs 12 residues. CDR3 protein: CASSSGWYEQYF. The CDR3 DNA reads TGTGCCAGTAGTAGCGGTTGGTACGAGCAGTACTTC.

The CDR3 loop reads CASSTGTGGNEQFF. DNA for the CDR3: TGTGCCAGCAGCACCGGGACAGGTGGCAATGAGCAGTTCTTC. This chain uses TRBV6-5 with TRBJ2-1, with TRBD1 identical over 8 bases. Germline V gives CDR1 MNHEY, CDR2 SVGAGI. The CDR3 runs 14 residues. V lost 6 bases and J lost 6; bases outside the gene matches: 7.

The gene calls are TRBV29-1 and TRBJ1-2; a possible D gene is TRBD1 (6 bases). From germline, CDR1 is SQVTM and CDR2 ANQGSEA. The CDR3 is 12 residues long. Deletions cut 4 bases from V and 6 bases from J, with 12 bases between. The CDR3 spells CSVVRDIDGYTF. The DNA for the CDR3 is TGCAGCGTTGTCCGGGACATCGATGGCTACACCTTC.

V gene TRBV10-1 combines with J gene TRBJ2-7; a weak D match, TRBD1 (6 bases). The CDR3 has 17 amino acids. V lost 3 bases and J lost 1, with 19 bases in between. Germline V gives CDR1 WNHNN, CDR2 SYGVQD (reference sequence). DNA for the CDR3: TGCGCCAGCAGTGAAAAAATCGGGGAAGGGGGTTCCTACGAGCAGTACTTC. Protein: CASSEKIGEGGSYEQYF.

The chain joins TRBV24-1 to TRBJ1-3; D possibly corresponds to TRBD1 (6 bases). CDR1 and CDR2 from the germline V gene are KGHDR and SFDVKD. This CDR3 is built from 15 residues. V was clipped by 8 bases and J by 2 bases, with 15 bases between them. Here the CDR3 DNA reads TGTGCCACCACCGAGGGACATTCAGCTGGAAACACCATATATTTT. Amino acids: CATTEGHSAGNTIYF.

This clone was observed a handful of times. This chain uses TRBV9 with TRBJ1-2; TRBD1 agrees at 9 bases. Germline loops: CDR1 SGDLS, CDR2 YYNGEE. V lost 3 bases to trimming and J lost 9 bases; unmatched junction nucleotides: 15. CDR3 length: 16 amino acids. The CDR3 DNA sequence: TGTGCCAGCAGCGGACACCGCACAGGGGGCATTTTTCGCTACACCTTC. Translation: CASSGHRTGGIFRYTF.

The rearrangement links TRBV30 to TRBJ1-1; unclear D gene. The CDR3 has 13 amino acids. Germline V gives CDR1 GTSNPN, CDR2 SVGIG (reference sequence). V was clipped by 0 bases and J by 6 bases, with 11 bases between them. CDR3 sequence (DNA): TGTGCCTGGAGTGTACGGGTCTCCTCTGAAGCTTTCTTT. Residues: CAWSVRVSSEAFF.

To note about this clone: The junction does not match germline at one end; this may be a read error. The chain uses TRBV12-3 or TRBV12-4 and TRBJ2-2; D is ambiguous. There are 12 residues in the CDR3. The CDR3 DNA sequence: TGTGCCAGTTCGATTAACAACGGGGAGCTGTTTTTT. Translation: CASSINNGELFF.

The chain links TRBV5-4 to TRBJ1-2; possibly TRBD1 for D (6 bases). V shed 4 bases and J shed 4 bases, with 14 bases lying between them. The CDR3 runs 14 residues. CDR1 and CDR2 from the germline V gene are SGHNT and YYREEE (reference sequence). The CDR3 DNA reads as TGTGCCAGCAGCCCACAAGGGGGGGGCTATGGCTACACCTTC. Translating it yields CASSPQGGGYGYTF.

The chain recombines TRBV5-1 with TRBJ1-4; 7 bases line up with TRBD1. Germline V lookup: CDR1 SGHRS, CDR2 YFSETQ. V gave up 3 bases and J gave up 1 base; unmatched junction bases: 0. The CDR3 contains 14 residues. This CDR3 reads CASSSGGTNEKLFF. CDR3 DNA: TGCGCCAGCAGCTCAGGGGGAACTAATGAAAAACTGTTTTTT.

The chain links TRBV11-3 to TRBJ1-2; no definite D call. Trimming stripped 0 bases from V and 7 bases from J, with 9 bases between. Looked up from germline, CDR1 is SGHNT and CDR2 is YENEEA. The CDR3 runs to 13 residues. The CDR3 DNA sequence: TGTGCCAGCAGCTTAGAGGAAAGCGGTGGCTACACCTTC. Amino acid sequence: CASSLEESGGYTF.

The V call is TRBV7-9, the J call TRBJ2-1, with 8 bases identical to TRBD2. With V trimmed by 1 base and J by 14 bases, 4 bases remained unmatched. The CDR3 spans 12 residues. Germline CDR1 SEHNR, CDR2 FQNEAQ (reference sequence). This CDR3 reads CASSLVAGLEFF. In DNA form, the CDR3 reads TGTGCCAGCAGCTTAGTAGCGGGATTAGAGTTCTTC.

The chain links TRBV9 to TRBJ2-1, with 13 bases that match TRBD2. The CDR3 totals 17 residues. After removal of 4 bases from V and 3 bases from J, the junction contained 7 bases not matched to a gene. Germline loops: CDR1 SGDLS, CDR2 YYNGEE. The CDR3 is CASSPRGLAGIYNEQFF. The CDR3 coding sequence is TGTGCCAGCAGCCCTAGGGGACTAGCGGGAATCTACAATGAGCAGTTCTTC.

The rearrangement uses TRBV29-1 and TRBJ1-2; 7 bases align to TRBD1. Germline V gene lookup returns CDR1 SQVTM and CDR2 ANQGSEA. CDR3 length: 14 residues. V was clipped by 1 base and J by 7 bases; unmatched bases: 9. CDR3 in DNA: TGCAGCGTTGAAGCAGGAGGGGGCGCGAGTGGCTACACCTTC. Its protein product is CSVEAGGGASGYTF.